Each of the 30 T cell receptor beta chains below was sequenced from the same sample in a study of control samples from healthy donors and cancer patients. Method: immunoSEQ multiplex PCR; TCRdb's copy keeps in-frame clones and lacks some. Of around 110,000 clones in the sample, 93% are singletons; the top ten hold less than 3.5%. Sequenced material: blood. These receptors came from a man aged 25 to 45 in good health.

V usage is TRBV7-2 and J usage is TRBJ1-1, with 7 bases lining up with TRBD1. Trimming cost V 8 bases and J 5 bases; bases outside gene matches: 8. Germline values: CDR1 SGHTA, CDR2 FQGNSA. The CDR3 length is 13 residues. The CDR3 bases are TGTGCCAGCGCACAGGGGATGAGGACTGAAGCTTTCTTT. The encoded protein is CASAQGMRTEAFF. Combining the CDR3 with reference TRBV7-2 and TRBJ1-1 gives the whole variable domain GAGVSQSPSNKVTEKGKDVELRCDPISGHTALYWYRQSLGQGLEFLIYFQGNSAPDKSGLPSDRFSAERTGGSVSTLTIQRTQQEDSAVYLCASAQGMRTEAFFGQGTRLTVV.

This chain links TRBV6-5 with TRBJ2-1, with D possibly being TRBD2 (5 bases). This CDR3 has 15 amino acids. V lost 7 bases to trimming and J lost 0 bases, with 13 bases between them. Per germline, CDR1 MNHEY and CDR2 SVGAGI. Here the CDR3 DNA reads TGTGCCAGCACCCAGGACTTATACTCCTACAATGAGCAGTTCTTC. Translated, it gives CASTQDLYSYNEQFF.

The chain recombines TRBV30 with TRBJ1-1; D is uncertain. Per the germline V gene, CDR1 is GTSNPN and CDR2 is SVGIG (reference sequence). Deletions cut 1 base from V and 1 base from J, with 13 bases between. This CDR3 contains 15 residues. The CDR3 bases are TGTGCCTGGAGTGAGCCGGGCATATGGAACACTGAAGCTTTCTTT. Its translation: CAWSEPGIWNTEAFF.

The chain links TRBV3-1 (or the pseudogene TRBV3-2) to TRBJ2-5; D is unclear. This CDR3 spans 11 amino acids. V was clipped by 6 bases and J by 4 bases, with 6 bases between them. Germline V lookup: CDR1 LGHDT, CDR2 YNNKEL (reference sequence). The CDR3: CASSVGETQYF. CDR3 DNA: TGTGCCAGCAGTGTAGGAGAGACCCAGTACTTC.

The rearrangement links TRBV5-5 to TRBJ1-1, with D perhaps matching TRBD1 (5 bases). Germline CDR1 is SGHKS and CDR2 is YYEKEE (reference sequence). Trimming pared 1 base from V and 5 bases from J, leaving 15 bases between. This CDR3 comprises 15 residues. This CDR3 reads CASSLRQGSGTEAFF. The DNA of the CDR3 is TGTGCCAGCAGCTTGAGGCAGGGTTCAGGGACTGAAGCTTTCTTT.

On this clone itself: A read error may produce the germline difference seen at one junction end. This chain connects TRBV18 to TRBJ1-4; D is unresolved. Germline-derived CDR1 and CDR2 are KGHSH and LQKENI. This CDR3 comprises 12 residues. CDR3 nucleotides: TGTGCCAGCTCACCACAAGGACGTCAGGAGATTTTT. As protein: CASSPQGRQEIF.

CDR3 sequence reads: CASSLAGSNQPQHF. Written as DNA, the CDR3 is TGTGCCAGCAGTTTGGCTGGGAGCAATCAGCCCCAGCATTTT. The rearrangement links TRBV28 to TRBJ1-5; D is unresolved. The ends were cut back, 3 bases at V and 1 base at J, with 7 bases in the middle. Germline V gives CDR1 MDHEN, CDR2 SYDVKM. The CDR3 has 14 amino acids. The full variable domain, rest sourced from reference TRBV28 and TRBJ1-5, is DVKVTQSSRYLVKRTGEKVFLECVQDMDHENMFWYRQDPGLGLRLIYFSYDVKMKEKGDIPEGYSVSREKKERFSLILESASTNQTSMYLCASSLAGSNQPQHFGDGTRLSIL.

V and J are TRBV9 and TRBJ2-2; D uncertain. Germline CDR1 SGDLS, CDR2 YYNGEE. This CDR3 is built from 15 residues. V lost 1 base, J lost 0 bases, and 7 bases lay in between. The DNA for the CDR3 is TGTGCCAGCAGCGTACGGGCAACGAACACCGGGGAGCTGTTTTTT. Its translation is CASSVRATNTGELFF.

The table lists this clone with a count of one. CDR3 sequence (DNA): TGTGCCAGCAGTCTCAGCCCCATCGGGGTTGCGTACTTC. As protein: CASSLSPIGVAYF. The rearrangement links TRBV27 to TRBJ2-4; D perhaps matches TRBD2 (5 bases). Germline values: CDR1 MNHEY, CDR2 SMNVEV (reference sequence). V was trimmed by 5 bases and J by 15 bases, leaving 20 bases between them. The length of the CDR3 is 13 residues.

CDR3 DNA sequence: TGTGCCAGCACGACCCCCGGGACAGGGATTAATCAGCCCCAGCATTTT. This encodes CASTTPGTGINQPQHF. This chain links TRBV6-6 with TRBJ1-5; 9 bases fit TRBD1. The CDR3 covers 16 residues. V was pared by 7 bases and J by 4 bases, with 11 bases of the junction left unmatched. Germline CDR1 and CDR2: MNHNY and SVGAGI (reference sequence).

J is TRBJ2-5 and V is TRBV6-6; 9 positions agree with TRBD2. The CDR3 is made up of 14 amino acids. Trimming at V came to 8 bases and at J to 2 bases, leaving 6 bases not matched to a gene. Per germline, CDR1 MNHNY and CDR2 SVGAGI (reference sequence). The DNA for the CDR3 is TGTGCCAGCCTGAGGGCGGGGGGGCAAGAGACCCAGTACTTC. Its translation is CASLRAGGQETQYF.

This chain joins TRBV2 and TRBJ1-1, with 7 nucleotides matching TRBD1. J was trimmed by 0 bases and V by 8 bases; bases with no gene match: 6. CDR3 length equals 14 residues. Germline CDR1 is SNHLY and CDR2 is FYNNEI. CDR3 DNA: TGTGCCAGCGGGGAGGGGGCCTTGAACACTGAAGCTTTCTTT. Protein product: CASGEGALNTEAFF.

V usage is TRBV5-5 and J usage is TRBJ1-4, with a weak D call TRBD1 (6 bases). The CDR3 has 12 residues. Germline V gene lookup returns CDR1 SGHKS and CDR2 YYEKEE (reference sequence). The ends were cut back, 3 bases at V and 10 bases at J, with 10 bases in the middle. CDR3 sequence (DNA): TGTGCCAGCAGCTCCGAGGGGGGAAAACTGTTTTTT. This sequence encodes CASSSEGGKLFF.

The chain is built from TRBV11-2 and TRBJ2-3, with a tentative D call TRBD1 (5 bases). The CDR3 extends over 14 amino acids. CDR1 and CDR2 (germline): SGHAT, FQNNGV. The germline V and J ends were trimmed by 1 base and 6 bases, with 11 bases remaining between them. The CDR3 coding sequence is TGTGCCAGCAGCTTAGGCGCACAGGCGGATACGCAGTATTTT. It translates to CASSLGAQADTQYF. Combining the CDR3 with reference TRBV11-2 and TRBJ2-3 gives the whole variable domain EAGVAQSPRYKIIEKRQSVAFWCNPISGHATLYWYQQILGQGPKLLIQFQNNGVVDDSQLPKDRFSAERLKGVDSTLKIQPAKLEDSAVYLCASSLGAQADTQYFGPGTRLTVL.

CDR3 bases: TGTGCCAGCAGTATACCCCGAGACAGCCACAATGAGCAGTTCTTC. It encodes CASSIPRDSHNEQFF. This chain connects TRBV28 to TRBJ2-1, with D maybe TRBD1 (5 bases). Germline CDR1 is MDHEN and CDR2 is SYDVKM. The CDR3 has 15 amino acids. Trimming took 5 bases from V and 5 from J, leaving 16 bases between them.

In nucleotides, the CDR3 is TGCGCCAGCAGTGTCACACTAGCGGGGGATACCTACGAGCAGTACGTC. Encoded protein: CASSVTLAGDTYEQYV. The chain joins TRBV10-1 to TRBJ2-7; 11 bases fit TRBD2. Trimming took 4 bases from V and 2 from J; bases not matched to a gene: 7. The CDR3 sequence is 16 residues long. Germline-derived CDR1 and CDR2 are WNHNN and SYGVQD (reference sequence).

V gene TRBV5-1 combines with J gene TRBJ2-2; perhaps D is TRBD1 or TRBD2 (5 bases each). The length of the CDR3 is 13 residues. CDR1 and CDR2 (germline): SGHRS, YFSETQ. With 0 bases removed from V and 6 bases from J, the gap between germline ends came to 6 bases. Here the CDR3 reads CASSLAGPGELFF. CDR3 bases: TGCGCCAGCAGCTTGGCGGGGCCCGGGGAGCTGTTTTTT.

A single count supports this clone. The chain carries TRBV18 and TRBJ2-1; a weak D match, TRBD2 (6 bases). Trimming cost V 5 bases and J 4 bases, with 15 bases left between them. The CDR3 runs 15 residues. Germline V CDR1 and CDR2: KGHSH, LQKENI. This CDR3 reads CASSSGPRGYNEQFF. In DNA, the CDR3 is TGTGCCAGCTCATCCGGACCCCGGGGGTACAATGAGCAGTTCTTC. Full variable domain (missing parts from reference TRBV18 and TRBJ2-1): NAGVMQNPRHLVRRRGQEARLRCSPMKGHSHVYWYRQLPEEGLKFMVYLQKENIIDESGMPKERFSAEFPKEGPSILRIQQVVRGDSAAYFCASSSGPRGYNEQFFGPGTRLTVL.

The V and J genes are TRBV13 and TRBJ2-1; 16 nucleotides line up with TRBD2. Germline values: CDR1 PRHDT, CDR2 FYEKMQ (reference sequence). The CDR3 totals 17 residues. V trimming: 5 bases; J trimming: 8 bases; junction bases outside the gene matches: 9. Written as DNA, the CDR3 is TGTGCCAGCAGCCCGCTCGGGACTAGCGGGGGGGGCTATGAGCAGTTCTTC. Protein sequence: CASSPLGTSGGGYEQFF.

The chain employs TRBV3-1 (or the pseudogene TRBV3-2) and TRBJ2-7; D may be TRBD1 (6 bases). The V end was cut by 1 base, the J end by 1 base, with 17 bases between. Germline V CDR1 and CDR2: LGHDT, YNNKEL (reference sequence). The CDR3 extends over 17 amino acids. The CDR3 DNA is TGTGCCAGCAGCCAAGCCGGGACAACCCTCAATTCCTACGAGCAGTACTTC. It encodes CASSQAGTTLNSYEQYF.

This clone was seen once. V gene TRBV10-3 combines with J gene TRBJ2-2; 11 positions agree with TRBD2. Germline V gene lookup returns CDR1 ENHRY and CDR2 SYGVKD. The CDR3 consists of 16 residues. V was pared by 4 bases and J by 4 bases, with 5 bases of the junction left unmatched. The CDR3 sequence: CAISAGLAGGTGELFF. In DNA, the CDR3 is TGTGCCATCAGTGCCGGTCTAGCGGGGGGCACCGGGGAGCTGTTTTTT.

With regard to this clone: This sample includes further DNA sequences coding for the same CDR3. The V and J genes are TRBV12-3 or TRBV12-4 and TRBJ1-1; D is unclear. The CDR3 has 13 amino acids. The V gene lost 3 bases and the J gene lost 1 base, with 6 bases spanning the gap. This CDR3 reads CASSFGRNTEAFF. In DNA, the CDR3 is TGTGCCAGCAGTTTCGGTAGGAACACTGAAGCTTTCTTT.

This chain links TRBV19 with TRBJ2-4; the D gene is possibly TRBD1 (5 bases). Germline V gene lookup returns CDR1 LNHDA and CDR2 SQIVND (reference sequence). The CDR3 spans 13 residues. Trimming took 3 bases from V and 4 from J, leaving 7 bases between them. In nucleotides, the CDR3 is TGTGCCAGTAGTATCGACAGAAAAAACATTCAGTACTTC. Its translation is CASSIDRKNIQYF. The complete variable domain, with remaining parts taken from reference TRBV19 and TRBJ2-4, reads DGGITQSPKYLFRKEGQNVTLSCEQNLNHDAMYWYRQDPGQGLRLIYYSQIVNDFQKGDIAEGYSVSREKKESFPLTVTSAQKNPTAFYLCASSIDRKNIQYFGAGTRLSVL.

Concerning this clone itself: This same CDR3 is encoded by further DNA sequences in the sample. The genes are TRBV12-3 or TRBV12-4 and TRBJ2-5; perhaps TRBD1 as D (5 bases). The CDR3 is made up of 12 amino acids. V lost 2 bases and J lost 4, with 5 bases in between. CDR3 bases: TGTGCCAGCAGTTTAAGGGGAGAGACCCAGTACTTC. Its translation: CASSLRGETQYF.

The chain couples TRBV10-1 to TRBJ2-7; 8 bases line up with TRBD2. Germline V CDR1 and CDR2: WNHNN, SYGVQD (reference sequence). The CDR3 runs 16 residues. V lost 3 bases to trimming and J lost 0 bases; unmatched junction nucleotides: 7. CDR3: CASSDRAGALSYEQYF. CDR3 coding DNA: TGCGCCAGCAGTGACCGAGCGGGGGCCCTCTCCTACGAGCAGTACTTC.

This clone was seen a handful of times. This chain uses TRBV6-6 with TRBJ2-4, with TRBD2 matching 11 bases. With V trimmed by 4 bases and J by 5 bases, 4 bases remained unmatched. Per germline, CDR1 MNHNY and CDR2 SVGAGI (reference sequence). The CDR3 has 15 residues. CDR3 in DNA: TGTGCCAGCAGTTCTAGCGGGGGGAGGGAAAACATTCAGTACTTC. It translates to CASSSSGGRENIQYF.

This chain joins TRBV24-1 and TRBJ2-3; 9 bases fit TRBD2. Germline CDR1 and CDR2: KGHDR and SFDVKD. This CDR3 is 18 amino acids long. Trimming cost V 2 bases and J 0 bases; bases outside gene matches: 8. CDR3 loop: CATSDSRLAGQSTDTQYF. The CDR3 DNA follows: TGTGCCACCAGTGATTCCCGTCTAGCGGGGCAAAGCACAGATACGCAGTATTTT.

This clone has just one count. The genes are TRBV12-3 or TRBV12-4 and TRBJ1-1; TRBD1 might be the D (6 bases). V was clipped by 4 bases and J by 8 bases, with 14 bases between them. This CDR3 is built from 13 residues. The CDR3 sequence is CASSSQGRVEAFF. Here the CDR3 DNA reads TGTGCCAGCAGTTCACAGGGCAGGGTGGAAGCTTTCTTT.

The chain links TRBV9 to TRBJ1-1; D not certain. The CDR3 is 12 residues long. Looked up from germline, CDR1 is SGDLS and CDR2 is YYNGEE. V was pared by 9 bases and J by 0 bases, with 9 bases between. DNA of the CDR3: TGTGCCACTGGCCCCATGAACACTGAAGCTTTCTTT. Protein product: CATGPMNTEAFF.

This clone was seen once. The rearrangement uses TRBV9 and TRBJ1-2; D is perhaps TRBD1 (5 bases). The V and J ends lost 0 bases and 4 bases respectively, with 10 bases between them. CDR1 SGDLS and CDR2 YYNGEE come from the germline V gene. The CDR3 runs to 14 residues. CDR3 sequence reads: CASSVDSGSYGYTF. The CDR3 nucleotides read TGTGCCAGCAGCGTAGACTCAGGGAGCTATGGCTACACCTTC.